Listed here are 24 T cell receptor beta chains from one sample, sequenced in a study of T cell changes during pregnancy in multiple sclerosis. Method: immunoSEQ multiplex PCR; TCRdb's copy keeps in-frame clones and lacks some. Here the sample spans 60,000 to 70,000 clones, 75% to 95% being singletons. Sequencing used peripheral blood, obtained after pregnancy. The receptors shown here come from a female donor in good health, enrolled as a control in a pregnancy study.

V gene TRBV5-1 combines with J gene TRBJ1-1; D uncertain. The germline V and J ends were trimmed by 1 base and 7 bases, with 11 bases remaining between them. This CDR3 spans 13 amino acids. Germline V gene sequence: CDR1 SGHRS, CDR2 YFSETQ. The CDR3 DNA follows: TGCGCCAGCAGCTTGTGGCAGGCCAGTGAAGCTTTCTTT. This encodes CASSLWQASEAFF.

The rearrangement uses TRBV19 and TRBJ2-2; TRBD2 might be the D (5 bases). Trimming took 5 bases from V and 6 from J, leaving 25 bases between them. Germline loops: CDR1 LNHDA, CDR2 SQIVND (reference sequence). This CDR3 is built from 18 residues. This chain's CDR3 is CASSLPRPGKGFPGELFF. The CDR3 region has the DNA TGTGCCAGTAGTTTACCACGTCCGGGAAAAGGTTTCCCCGGGGAGCTGTTTTTT.

V gene TRBV7-2 combines with J gene TRBJ1-4; 7 bases are a match to TRBD1. The CDR3 totals 16 residues. Germline CDR1 is SGHTA and CDR2 is FQGNSA. Losses at the gene ends were 5 bases for V and 8 bases for J; bases not matched to a gene: 14. CDR3 coding DNA: TGTGCCAGCAGCCGCTCCTCACAGGGGTCGCGGGAAAAACTGTTTTTT. Translation: CASSRSSQGSREKLFF.

CDR3 sequence reads: CASSQDQSGGRNEQFF. The CDR3 DNA is TGCGCCAGCAGCCAAGATCAGAGCGGGGGCCGCAATGAGCAGTTCTTC. This chain uses TRBV4-1 with TRBJ2-1, with TRBD2 matching 8 bases. The germline V gene has CDR1 MGHRA and CDR2 YSYEKL. The V gene end was trimmed by 0 bases and the J gene end by 6 bases; junction bases not matched to a gene: 7. The CDR3 spans 16 residues.

The chain couples TRBV7-8 to TRBJ1-1; maybe TRBD1 (6 bases). V lost 7 bases and J lost 3, with 15 bases in between. The CDR3 is 14 amino acids. CDR1 SGHVS and CDR2 FQNEAQ come from the germline V gene. The CDR3 here is CASNLGQSYTEAFF. CDR3 DNA: TGTGCCAGCAACCTCGGACAGTCTTACACTGAAGCTTTCTTT. Supplemented by reference TRBV7-8 and TRBJ1-1, the full variable domain reads GAGVSQSPRYKVAKRGQDVALRCDPISGHVSLFWYQQALGQGPEFLTYFQNEAQLDKSGLPSDRFFAERPEGSVSTLKIQRTQQEDSAVYLCASNLGQSYTEAFFGQGTRLTVV.

This rearrangement joins TRBV15 to TRBJ1-2; tentative D call: TRBD1 (6 bases). V lost 0 bases and J 8 bases, leaving 16 bases between the germline ends. The CDR3 runs 15 residues. Looked up from germline, CDR1 is LNHNV and CDR2 is YYDKDF (reference sequence). CDR3 loop: CATSRDISGAEGYTF. For the CDR3, the DNA is TGTGCCACCAGCAGAGATATTTCAGGGGCGGAGGGCTACACCTTC.

The rearrangement uses TRBV6-5 and TRBJ1-2; maybe TRBD1 (6 bases). In germline, CDR1 is MNHEY, CDR2 SVGAGI. The CDR3 is made up of 15 amino acids. With 9 bases removed from V and 3 bases from J, the gap between germline ends came to 20 bases. The chain's CDR3 is CASNSAGEGDYGYTF. The CDR3 DNA is TGTGCCAGTAATTCTGCAGGGGAGGGAGACTATGGCTACACCTTC.

The V gene is TRBV18, the J gene TRBJ1-2; D not resolved. CDR1 is KGHSH, CDR2 LQKENI, per germline. The CDR3 consists of 13 residues. Between the trimmed V and J ends, which lost 3 bases and 5 bases, there was a span of 10 bases. This CDR3 is CASSPSLLYGYTF. The DNA of the CDR3 is TGTGCCAGCTCACCGAGCCTTCTTTATGGCTACACCTTC.

This chain joins TRBV12-5 and TRBJ1-3; D gene uncertain. The CDR3 totals 15 residues. The germline V gene encodes CDR1 LGHNT and CDR2 FRNRAP. Trimming shortened V by 5 bases and J by 0 bases, and 11 bases separated the two germline ends. CDR3 coding DNA: TGTGCTAGTGGTCTACTTCGTAACTCTGGAAACACCATATATTTT. This translates into CASGLLRNSGNTIYF.

This clone was seen only once. The chain couples TRBV6-6 to TRBJ1-1; maybe TRBD1 (5 bases). The CDR3 length is 16 residues. Trimming removed 5 bases at V and 1 base at J, with 17 bases between. CDR1 is MNHNY and CDR2 is SVGAGI in the germline V gene (reference sequence). DNA of the CDR3: TGTGCCAGCAGTCCCTTCCGCTCCGACAGGAACACTGAAGCTTTCTTT. It codes for CASSPFRSDRNTEAFF.

This sequence joins TRBV6-4 and TRBJ2-2; a possible D gene is TRBD1 (5 bases). The germline CDR1 and CDR2 sequences are MRHNA and SNTAGT. The V gene lost 4 bases and the J gene lost 2 bases, with 23 bases spanning the gap. The CDR3 contains 19 residues. The CDR3 coding sequence is TGTGCCAGCAGTGGATCGTTTTTAGGCCAGGGCGAAAACACCGGGGAGCTGTTTTTT. Its protein is CASSGSFLGQGENTGELFF.

The chain employs TRBV13 and TRBJ2-7; 9 bases fit TRBD2. The germline CDR1 and CDR2 sequences are PRHDT and FYEKMQ (reference sequence). V shed 3 bases and J 3 bases; nucleotides not matched to a gene: 3. The CDR3 has 14 amino acids. The CDR3 region is CASSFSSGVYEQYF. CDR3 DNA: TGTGCCAGCAGCTTTTCTAGCGGGGTCTACGAGCAGTACTTC.

The CDR3 spells CASVQGAGGANVLTF. In nucleotides, the CDR3 is TGTGCCAGTGTGCAGGGGGCGGGTGGGGCCAACGTCCTGACTTTC. The chain joins TRBV7-9 to TRBJ2-6, with 8 bases lining up with TRBD1. After removal of 9 bases from V and 3 bases from J, the junction contained 7 bases not matched to a gene. CDR1 and CDR2 from the germline V gene are SEHNR and FQNEAQ (reference sequence). The CDR3 has 15 amino acids.

This rearrangement joins TRBV6-5 to TRBJ1-6, with D possibly TRBD1 on 5 matching bases. This CDR3 has 15 residues. Trimming pared 5 bases from V and 9 bases from J, leaving 17 bases between. The germline gives CDR1 MNHEY, CDR2 SVGAGI. The CDR3, as DNA: TGTGCCAGCAGTCCAATTGGCCAGGGAGGTTCACCCCTCCACTTT. It specifies CASSPIGQGGSPLHF.

The chain combines TRBV18 with TRBJ2-7; weak D call: TRBD1 (7 bases). The CDR3 runs to 15 residues. Trimming removed 4 bases from V and 3 bases from J, with 16 bases in between. The germline CDR1 and CDR2 sequences are KGHSH and LQKENI. As DNA, the CDR3 is TGTGCCAGCTCACTGGGCGGGCAGGGGGGCTACGAGCAGTACTTC. Amino acids: CASSLGGQGGYEQYF.

Remarks on this clone: A read error may produce the germline difference seen at one junction end. V usage is TRBV6-5 and J usage is TRBJ1-4; a weak D match, TRBD1 (5 bases). Germline loops: CDR1 MNHEY, CDR2 SVGAGI. CDR3 size: 12 residues. The CDR3 region is CASSYAGGPPFF. The CDR3 region has the DNA TGTGCCAGCAGTTACGCCGGGGGACCCCCCTTCTTT.

This sequence joins TRBV19 and TRBJ2-3, with D uncertain. CDR1 and CDR2 from the germline V gene are LNHDA and SQIVND (reference sequence). The length of the CDR3 is 15 residues. Deletions cut 3 bases from V and 2 bases from J, with 12 bases between. CDR3: CASSISPGSTDTQYF. CDR3 DNA sequence: TGTGCCAGTAGTATTTCCCCAGGATCCACAGATACGCAGTATTTT.

The chain carries TRBV14 and TRBJ2-7, with 12 bases identical to TRBD1. Germline loops: CDR1 SGHDN, CDR2 FVKESK. V was clipped by 4 bases and J by 6 bases; unmatched bases: 7. The CDR3 sequence is 15 residues long. CDR3 protein: CASSRGQGAVGEQYF. In DNA form, the CDR3 reads TGTGCCAGCAGCCGGGGACAGGGGGCCGTTGGCGAGCAGTACTTC. Drawing the rest from reference TRBV14 and TRBJ2-7, the complete variable domain is EAGVTQFPSHSVIEKGQTVTLRCDPISGHDNLYWYRRVMGKEIKFLLHFVKESKQDESGMPNNRFLAERTGGTYSTLKVQPAELEDSGVYFCASSRGQGAVGEQYFGPGTRLTVT.

The rearrangement joins TRBV6-5 to TRBJ2-1; tentative D call: TRBD1 (5 bases). The CDR3 length is 12 residues. CDR1 is MNHEY and CDR2 is SVGAGI in the germline V gene. The V and J ends lost 5 bases and 7 bases respectively, with 9 bases between them. The DNA for the CDR3 is TGTGCCAGCAGTCTTAGGGGAAATGAGCAGTTCTTC. Translation: CASSLRGNEQFF.

The chain couples TRBV7-2 to TRBJ2-7, with TRBD2 matching over 8 bases. This CDR3 spans 15 amino acids. Germline loops: CDR1 SGHTA, CDR2 FQGNSA. The J segment lost 1 base and the V segment lost 5 bases, leaving 7 bases of the junction unmatched. The CDR3 sequence: CASSIGRETSYEQYF. In DNA, the CDR3 is TGTGCCAGCAGCATCGGGAGGGAGACATCCTACGAGCAGTACTTC.

This clone was recorded only once. This rearrangement joins TRBV19 to TRBJ1-2; TRBD1 agrees at 10 bases. The CDR3 extends over 16 amino acids. The ends lost 1 base at V and 7 bases at J; junction bases unmatched: 9. Germline V gene sequence: CDR1 LNHDA, CDR2 SQIVND (reference sequence). This chain's CDR3 is CASSIGRTGGRSGYTF. Here the CDR3 DNA reads TGTGCCAGTAGTATAGGTCGGACAGGGGGAAGATCTGGCTACACCTTC.

In its sample, this clone was seen once. This rearrangement joins TRBV7-2 to TRBJ1-1; 8 positions agree with TRBD1. CDR3 length: 13 residues. Germline-derived CDR1 and CDR2 are SGHTA and FQGNSA. The V and J ends lost 5 bases and 6 bases, in that order; junction bases with no gene match: 5. The CDR3 sequence: CASSPWTGPEAFF. The CDR3, as DNA: TGTGCCAGCAGCCCCTGGACAGGGCCTGAAGCTTTCTTT.

The rearrangement joins TRBV30 to TRBJ2-5; D ambiguous. TRBJ2-7 matches the DNA end more closely, so the J call is doubtful. Germline V CDR1 and CDR2: GTSNPN, SVGIG (reference sequence). The CDR3 extends over 12 amino acids. Here the CDR3 reads CAWSELGDEQYF. As DNA, the CDR3 is TGTGCCTGGAGTGAGTTGGGCGACGAGCAGTACTTC.

The chain has TRBV5-4 and TRBJ1-1, with D uncertain. The CDR3 extends over 14 amino acids. Germline-derived CDR1 and CDR2 are SGHNT and YYREEE (reference sequence). V was shortened by 0 bases and J by 0 bases, with 6 bases between the two germline ends. The CDR3 nucleotides are TGTGCCAGCAGCTTGGCCGGGATGAACACTGAAGCTTTCTTT. It encodes CASSLAGMNTEAFF.